The clone carrying this T cell receptor beta chain has only one observation. Its antigen is unknown. This entry is derived from a study of CD8+CD57+ T cells in acquired aplastic anemia. Background on the study: Sorted CD4+ and CD8+ cells yielded DNA averaging about 3.2 ug.

The CDR3 extends over 12 amino acids. Trimming shortened V by 5 bases and J by 6 bases, and 12 bases separated the two germline ends. Germline V gene data show CDR1 as SQVTM and CDR2 as ANQGSEA. Patients picked for sequencing had shown CD8+CD57+ cell expansion detected by flow cytometry. The use of genomic DNA as template underpinned the TCR beta VDJ and CDR3 profiling. TCRdb re-called the reads with MiXCR, one entry per CDR3 protein. The sample includes approximately 190,000 distinct CDR3 sequences, approximately 48% of them seen just once. Study-level points and caveats: Patients did not significantly differ from controls in CD8+ Simpson's diversity. Overlapping CD8+ CDR3 repertoires of patients and controls contained some 30 shared sequences.

The receptor was isolated from a human donor with aplastic anemia. V usage is TRBV29-1 and J usage is TRBJ2-3, with D unresolved. Sample: sorted CD4+, CD8+, or CD8+CD57+ T cells (not recorded which) from PBMCs. The DNA for the CDR3 is TGCAGCGTTAACTTAGGGTCGGATACGCAGTATTTT. Its translation is CSVNLGSDTQYF.